This entry lists 27 T cell receptor beta chains sequenced from one sample in a study of cytomegalovirus exposure and HLA in healthy donors. Amplification used 60 Vbeta primers and 13 Jbeta primers. Repertoires were generated with immunoSEQ multiplex PCR, while TCRdb's copy carries only in-frame clones and drops some. In the table there are 120,000 or so clones, 80% of which are singletons. The sample comprised PBMCs. The origin of the receptors is a man aged 25 to 45 in good health and CMV-seropositive.

The rearrangement links TRBV7-8 to TRBJ2-5; D is unresolved. Trimming took 5 bases from V and 5 from J, leaving 9 bases between them. CDR3 size: 12 residues. The germline V gene has CDR1 SGHVS and CDR2 FQNEAQ. The CDR3 reads CASSPLRETQYF. In DNA, the CDR3 is TGTGCCAGCAGCCCACTCCGGGAGACCCAGTACTTC.

This chain uses TRBV9 with TRBJ1-1; no definite D call. The CDR3 runs 13 residues. The germline V gene has CDR1 SGDLS and CDR2 YYNGEE. V was shortened by 4 bases and J by 1 base, with 8 bases between the two germline ends. This chain's CDR3 is CASSPRQNTEAFF. The CDR3 DNA reads as TGTGCCAGCAGCCCTCGACAGAACACTGAAGCTTTCTTT. The entire variable domain, with the rest obtained from reference TRBV9 and TRBJ1-1, is as follows: DSGVTQTPKHLITATGQRVTLRCSPRSGDLSVYWYQQSLDQGLQFLIQYYNGEERAKGNILERFSAQQFPDLHSELNLSSLELGDSALYFCASSPRQNTEAFFGQGTRLTVV.

The chain links TRBV30 to TRBJ2-7; 9 bases line up with TRBD1. Losses at the gene ends were 0 bases for V and 3 bases for J; bases not matched to a gene: 6. The germline CDR1 and CDR2 sequences are GTSNPN and SVGIG (reference sequence). The CDR3 is 15 residues long. The CDR3 DNA reads as TGTGCCTGGAGTGTAGGGACAGGGCGAGGCTACGAGCAGTACTTC. This encodes CAWSVGTGRGYEQYF.

This chain connects TRBV12-5 to TRBJ2-2; D is unresolved. CDR1 is LGHNT, CDR2 FRNRAP, per germline. V gave up 6 bases and J gave up 4 bases, with 9 bases separating them. The CDR3 spans 13 residues. The CDR3 is CASGHDITGELFF. CDR3 coding DNA: TGTGCTAGTGGCCACGACATCACCGGGGAGCTGTTTTTT.

This rearrangement joins TRBV9 to TRBJ1-5, with TRBD1 matching 7 bases. Trimming took 3 bases from V and 4 from J; bases not matched to a gene: 7. Germline V gene lookup returns CDR1 SGDLS and CDR2 YYNGEE. This CDR3 has 15 residues. The CDR3 bases are TGTGCCAGCAGCGCCCACCGGGACAGTAATCAGCCCCAGCATTTT. Its protein is CASSAHRDSNQPQHF.

V is TRBV5-1 and J is TRBJ2-1, with a tentative D call TRBD1 (6 bases). Trimming took 0 bases from V and 1 from J, leaving 11 bases between them. CDR3 length equals 16 residues. Germline loops: CDR1 SGHRS, CDR2 YFSETQ. The CDR3 sequence is CASSLEGGQSYNEQFF. In DNA form, the CDR3 reads TGCGCCAGCAGCTTGGAGGGCGGACAGTCCTACAATGAGCAGTTCTTC.

The chain couples TRBV7-9 to TRBJ1-2; 7 bases are a match to TRBD1. J gave up 4 bases and V 6 bases, and 5 bases lay outside the gene matches. The CDR3 spans 13 residues. The germline V gene encodes CDR1 SEHNR and CDR2 FQNEAQ (reference sequence). This CDR3 reads CASRGQTLYGYTF. CDR3 coding DNA: TGTGCCAGCAGGGGACAGACCCTCTATGGCTACACCTTC.

The chain combines TRBV11-2 with TRBJ2-7; D not certain. This CDR3 is 15 amino acids long. Germline loops: CDR1 SGHAT, CDR2 FQNNGV. The V end lost 4 bases, the J end lost 2 bases, and 15 bases lay between the germline ends. This CDR3 is CASSYPLGDPYEQYF. The CDR3 DNA sequence: TGTGCCAGCAGCTACCCGTTAGGAGACCCCTACGAGCAGTACTTC.

This clone came up once. The chain joins TRBV7-8 to TRBJ2-3; a possible D gene is TRBD2 (6 bases). Germline CDR1 is SGHVS and CDR2 is FQNEAQ. Trimming pared 5 bases from V and 6 bases from J, leaving 12 bases between. The CDR3 extends over 13 amino acids. CDR3 coding DNA: TGTGCCAGCAGCCAGACTAGACCCGATACGCAGTATTTT. Translated: CASSQTRPDTQYF.

The gene calls are TRBV13 and TRBJ2-1, with 7 bases fitting TRBD1. This CDR3 comprises 14 residues. The junction had 7 bases not matched to a gene; V was cut back by 3 bases and J by 8 bases. Germline CDR1 is PRHDT and CDR2 is FYEKMQ (reference sequence). CDR3 residues: CASSFERGLYEQFF. DNA for the CDR3: TGTGCCAGCAGCTTCGAAAGGGGGCTGTATGAGCAGTTCTTC.

This clone turned up a few times. The rearrangement links TRBV10-3 to TRBJ1-1; D not resolved. The CDR3 has 13 amino acids. With 5 bases removed from V and 5 bases from J, the gap between germline ends came to 12 bases. Germline V lookup: CDR1 ENHRY, CDR2 SYGVKD. Here the CDR3 reads CAISTTMGTEAFF. CDR3 DNA sequence: TGTGCCATCAGTACTACAATGGGTACTGAAGCTTTCTTT.

Only a few counts were recorded for this clone. The chain employs TRBV4-1 and TRBJ2-3; D is possibly TRBD2 (6 bases). The germline V and J ends were trimmed by 3 bases and 0 bases, with 13 bases remaining between them. The length of the CDR3 is 16 residues. Germline V gives CDR1 MGHRA, CDR2 YSYEKL. CDR3 region: CASSQVLASSTDTQYF. For the CDR3, the DNA is TGCGCCAGCAGCCAGGTACTAGCCTCTAGCACAGATACGCAGTATTTT.

The chain uses TRBV27 and TRBJ1-2; 7 bases line up with TRBD1. The length of the CDR3 is 14 residues. V was clipped by 3 bases and J by 4 bases; unmatched bases: 5. The germline gives CDR1 MNHEY, CDR2 SMNVEV (reference sequence). CDR3 coding DNA: TGTGCCAGCAGTTTCGCCCGGACAGGCTATGGCTACACCTTC. This gives the protein CASSFARTGYGYTF.

V usage is TRBV5-6 and J usage is TRBJ1-1; D ambiguous. Germline V CDR1 and CDR2: SGHDT, YYEEEE. The V and J ends lost 5 bases and 1 base respectively, with 18 bases between them. CDR3 length: 16 amino acids. CDR3 DNA sequence: TGTGCCAGCAGATCTTCGTTTACAATCCGGAACACTGAAGCTTTCTTT. Its translation is CASRSSFTIRNTEAFF.

The rearrangement joins TRBV27 to TRBJ2-6, with TRBD2 identical over 7 bases. V was pared by 5 bases and J by 0 bases, with 7 bases of the junction left unmatched. The CDR3 spans 17 residues. Germline V gene sequence: CDR1 MNHEY, CDR2 SMNVEV (reference sequence). CDR3 DNA sequence: TGTGCCAGCAGTCCGGGGGGACTCCTCTCTGGGGCCAACGTCCTGACTTTC. Encoded protein: CASSPGGLLSGANVLTF.

In this sample, this clone turned up once. This sequence joins TRBV4-1 and TRBJ1-2, with 9 positions matching TRBD1. There are 15 residues in the CDR3. With 1 base clipped from V and 3 bases from J, the junction kept 3 bases outside the gene matches. The V gene's germline CDR1 is MGHRA and CDR2 YSYEKL. DNA of the CDR3: TGCGCCAGCAGCCAAGTCGACAGGGGGGACTATGGCTACACCTTC. It codes for CASSQVDRGDYGYTF.

J is TRBJ1-1 and V is TRBV7-3, with 7 nucleotides matching TRBD1. The CDR3 consists of 15 residues. Unmatched junction bases numbered 6, after V lost 5 bases and J lost 0 bases. Per the germline V gene, CDR1 is SGHTA and CDR2 is FQGTGA. For the CDR3, the DNA is TGTGCCAGCAGCGTCGAGGGGGCAATGAACACTGAAGCTTTCTTT. The encoded protein is CASSVEGAMNTEAFF.

This clone came up a few times. The rearrangement links TRBV29-1 to TRBJ2-7; TRBD1 matches 10 bases. Germline V gene lookup returns CDR1 SQVTM and CDR2 ANQGSEA. The CDR3 runs 13 residues. Trimming removed 6 bases from V and 6 bases from J; junction bases left unmatched: 8. CDR3 protein: CSVGRDRGSEQYF. The CDR3 nucleotides are TGCAGCGTGGGTAGGGACAGGGGAAGCGAGCAGTACTTC.

The V gene is TRBV6-5, the J gene TRBJ1-4; D is ambiguous. V was shortened by 4 bases and J by 7 bases, with 16 bases between the two germline ends. The CDR3 has 15 residues. Germline V gene data show CDR1 as MNHEY and CDR2 as SVGAGI. The CDR3 DNA reads as TGTGCCAGCAGTTCGGCGGGCGGCGGGCTTGAAAAACTGTTTTTT. It is translated as CASSSAGGGLEKLFF.

The chain couples TRBV13 to TRBJ2-1, with D unresolved. V was pared by 1 base and J by 0 bases, with 10 bases between. This CDR3 region has 16 residues. Germline CDR1 PRHDT, CDR2 FYEKMQ (reference sequence). DNA for the CDR3: TGTGCCAGCAGCTTAGTTTCCGCCTACTCCTACAATGAGCAGTTCTTC. Amino acid sequence: CASSLVSAYSYNEQFF.

This clone was recorded a few times. This chain links TRBV14 with TRBJ2-2, with TRBD1 identical over 8 bases. V shed 0 bases and J 5 bases; nucleotides not matched to a gene: 5. Germline V lookup: CDR1 SGHDN, CDR2 FVKESK. This CDR3 has 16 residues. The CDR3 spells CASSQETGVSTGELFF. The CDR3 DNA reads as TGTGCCAGCAGCCAAGAGACAGGGGTATCTACCGGGGAGCTGTTTTTT.

V usage is TRBV27 and J usage is TRBJ2-2; TRBD2 matches 10 bases. Germline V gives CDR1 MNHEY, CDR2 SMNVEV (reference sequence). The CDR3 loop spans 15 amino acids. V lost 6 bases to trimming and J lost 0 bases; unmatched junction nucleotides: 1. The CDR3 loop is CASRTSGANTGELFF. For the CDR3, the DNA is TGTGCCAGCAGAACTAGCGGGGCGAACACCGGGGAGCTGTTTTTT.

The V call is TRBV7-7, the J call TRBJ2-5, with D possibly matching TRBD1 (7 bases). The CDR3 contains 15 residues. V was clipped by 5 bases and J by 4 bases, with 17 bases between them. The germline V gene encodes CDR1 SSHAT and CDR2 FNYEAQ (reference sequence). CDR3 in amino acids: CASSHFQGGGETQYF. The CDR3 nucleotides read TGTGCCAGCAGCCACTTTCAGGGGGGAGGAGAGACCCAGTACTTC.

The chain has TRBV7-6 and TRBJ1-2; D remains ambiguous. The CDR3 runs to 14 residues. V lost 2 bases to trimming and J lost 7 bases, with 14 bases between them. Germline V CDR1 and CDR2: SGHVS, FNYEAQ. The CDR3 nucleotides are TGTGCCAGCAGCTTAATCGACACTTCAGGTGGCTACACCTTC. Translating it yields CASSLIDTSGGYTF.

This chain connects TRBV25-1 to TRBJ2-1; a weak D match, TRBD2 (7 bases). This CDR3 has 17 amino acids. V was clipped by 1 base and J by 3 bases, with 16 bases between them. CDR1 and CDR2 from the germline V gene are MGHDK and SYGVNS. The CDR3 sequence: CASSELGGASRYNEQFF. The CDR3 DNA reads TGTGCCAGCAGTGAATTAGGGGGGGCTAGTCGCTACAATGAGCAGTTCTTC.

The V gene is TRBV19, the J gene TRBJ1-6; 8 bases align to TRBD1. J was trimmed by 8 bases and V by 1 base; bases with no gene match: 7. This CDR3 has 16 residues. Germline CDR1 and CDR2: LNHDA and SQIVND (reference sequence). The CDR3 DNA is TGTGCCAGTAGTATAGCTCAGGGGGCGCTTTATTCACCCCTCCACTTT. Residues: CASSIAQGALYSPLHF.

The V gene is TRBV5-5, the J gene TRBJ2-5, with 11 nucleotides matching TRBD2. Trimming at V came to 4 bases and at J to 5 bases, leaving 10 bases not matched to a gene. Germline V gene lookup returns CDR1 SGHKS and CDR2 YYEKEE (reference sequence). This CDR3 region has 16 residues. The CDR3 protein is CASSQIVAGGQETQYF. The CDR3 DNA is TGTGCCAGCAGCCAAATTGTAGCGGGGGGGCAGGAGACCCAGTACTTC.